The 32 T cell receptor beta chains given below trace back to one sample, sequenced in a study of cytomegalovirus exposure and HLA in healthy donors. Use of 60 Vbeta and 13 Jbeta primers characterized the PCR. TCRdb's copy holds only in-frame clones and misses some; the assay was immunoSEQ multiplex PCR. The sample holds roughly 120,000 clones; 75% to 85% are singletons and the top ten take around 3.9%. Sequenced sample: PBMCs. All receptors come from a man aged 40-49 years in good health and CMV-seronegative.

This chain connects TRBV7-8 to TRBJ1-6, with D maybe TRBD1 (6 bases). V shed 1 base and J shed 7 bases, with 14 bases lying between them. CDR3 length: 16 amino acids. Germline assignment: CDR1 SGHVS and CDR2 FQNEAQ. The DNA for the CDR3 is TGTGCCAGCAGCTTAGGGGACGGACAGCGCAATTCACCCCTCCACTTT. As protein: CASSLGDGQRNSPLHF.

V and J are TRBV9 and TRBJ1-3, with unresolved D. The germline V gene has CDR1 SGDLS and CDR2 YYNGEE. The CDR3 runs 13 residues. V was trimmed by 0 bases and J by 5 bases, leaving 6 bases between them. The CDR3 DNA is TGTGCCAGCAGCGTAGACAACCGAAACACCATATATTTT. Translating gives CASSVDNRNTIYF.

This clone was counted a few times. The CDR3: CASSNVRSTGELFF. CDR3 DNA: TGTGCCAGCAGTAATGTCCGTAGCACCGGGGAGCTGTTTTTT. This rearrangement joins TRBV7-3 to TRBJ2-2; D remains ambiguous. The CDR3 is 14 residues long. The germline V gene has CDR1 SGHTA and CDR2 FQGTGA. The ends were cut back, 6 bases at V and 4 bases at J, with 12 bases in the middle.

The genes are TRBV18 and TRBJ1-1; no firm D call. Germline CDR1 and CDR2: KGHSH and LQKENI. Between the trimmed V and J ends, which lost 4 bases and 1 base, there was a span of 10 bases. The CDR3 consists of 14 residues. In DNA form, the CDR3 reads TGTGCCAGCTCACTATTACGACAGAACACTGAAGCTTTCTTT. Residues: CASSLLRQNTEAFF.

This chain links TRBV7-3 with TRBJ1-1; D gene unclear. V was trimmed by 0 bases and J by 1 base, leaving 3 bases between them. The CDR3 length is 13 residues. Germline V CDR1 and CDR2: SGHTA, FQGTGA. The CDR3 DNA sequence: TGTGCCAGCAGCTTAACCAGGAACACTGAAGCTTTCTTT. Protein sequence: CASSLTRNTEAFF.

The chain links TRBV6-5 to TRBJ1-1; no clear D. The CDR3 loop spans 15 amino acids. The germline V gene encodes CDR1 MNHEY and CDR2 SVGAGI. With 2 bases removed from V and 3 bases from J, the gap between germline ends came to 13 bases. The CDR3 nucleotides are TGTGCCAGCAGTTACGCCATCCGGGGAGACACTGAAGCTTTCTTT. Translation gives CASSYAIRGDTEAFF.

This chain links TRBV7-3 with TRBJ2-7; 7 nucleotides match TRBD1. Trimming at V came to 2 bases and at J to 7 bases, leaving 5 bases not matched to a gene. The germline V gene has CDR1 SGHTA and CDR2 FQGTGA. CDR3 length: 13 amino acids. The CDR3 DNA reads as TGTGCCAGCAGCTTATTAGGGGGCCTTGAGCAGTACTTC. Encoded protein: CASSLLGGLEQYF.

V usage is TRBV19 and J usage is TRBJ1-5; tentatively, D is TRBD1 (5 bases). Trimming shortened V by 6 bases and J by 2 bases, and 8 bases separated the two germline ends. Germline V gene lookup returns CDR1 LNHDA and CDR2 SQIVND (reference sequence). The CDR3 loop spans 13 amino acids. The CDR3 bases are TGTGCCAGTAGGGGGCAGGGCAATCAGCCCCAGCATTTT. Protein: CASRGQGNQPQHF.

The chain carries TRBV7-8 and TRBJ2-2; weak D call: TRBD1 (6 bases). Germline CDR1 is SGHVS and CDR2 is FQNEAQ. Deletions cut 3 bases from V and 0 bases from J, with 17 bases between. This CDR3 has 18 residues. The CDR3 nucleotides are TGTGCCAGCAGCTTCCCTTTGGACAGTAAGCCGAACACCGGGGAGCTGTTTTTT. It translates to CASSFPLDSKPNTGELFF.

The chain combines TRBV4-3 with TRBJ2-1; TRBD2 aligns across 14 bases. The CDR3 spans 18 residues. V lost 0 bases, J lost 7 bases, and 8 bases stayed unmatched. Per germline, CDR1 LGHNA and CDR2 YSLEER. The CDR3 region is CASSQDSTSGGARNEQFF. Here the CDR3 DNA reads TGCGCCAGCAGCCAAGATTCGACTAGCGGGGGGGCACGGAATGAGCAGTTCTTC.

The CDR3 is CASSVGVHREYYGYTF. The DNA of the CDR3 is TGTGCCAGCAGCGTAGGGGTACACCGGGAGTACTATGGCTACACCTTC. The chain carries TRBV9 and TRBJ1-2, with D uncertain. CDR1 SGDLS and CDR2 YYNGEE come from the germline V gene. Trimming took off 0 bases at V and 3 bases at J, with 15 bases between the two ends. The CDR3 consists of 16 residues. Supplemented by reference TRBV9 and TRBJ1-2, the full variable domain reads DSGVTQTPKHLITATGQRVTLRCSPRSGDLSVYWYQQSLDQGLQFLIQYYNGEERAKGNILERFSAQQFPDLHSELNLSSLELGDSALYFCASSVGVHREYYGYTFGSGTRLTVV.

The rearrangement joins TRBV7-9 to TRBJ2-5; D gene unclear. Trimming stripped 7 bases from V and 5 bases from J, with 14 bases between. This CDR3 is built from 13 residues. Germline assignment: CDR1 SEHNR and CDR2 FQNEAQ (reference sequence). The DNA for the CDR3 is TGTGCCAGCACCGAAGAGATACAGGAGACCCAGTACTTC. Protein: CASTEEIQETQYF.

J is TRBJ1-1 and V is TRBV5-4; D is possibly TRBD1 (5 bases). Germline CDR1 SGHNT, CDR2 YYREEE (reference sequence). CDR3 length: 19 residues. V was trimmed by 1 base and J by 2 bases, leaving 24 bases between them. The CDR3 protein is CASSLRWESTFGANTEAFF. The CDR3 bases are TGTGCCAGCAGCTTGCGGTGGGAATCGACTTTTGGGGCAAACACTGAAGCTTTCTTT. Full variable domain (rest looked up from reference TRBV5-4 and TRBJ1-1): ETGVTQSPTHLIKTRGQQVTLRCSSQSGHNTVSWYQQALGQGPQFIFQYYREEENGRGNFPPRFSGLQFPNYSSELNVNALELDDSALYLCASSLRWESTFGANTEAFFGQGTRLTVV.

This clone was recorded once. A read error may produce the germline difference seen at one junction end. This chain connects TRBV6-6 to TRBJ2-6; possible D gene TRBD1, 5 bases. CDR3 length equals 14 residues. Per germline, CDR1 MNHNY and CDR2 SVGAGI (reference sequence). CDR3 nucleotides: TGTGCCAGCAGTTCGTCCCCTGGGGCCAACGGCCTGACTTTC. Translating it yields CASSSSPGANGLTF.

The J gene is TRBJ1-1, the V gene TRBV9; 10 bases align to TRBD1. Germline CDR1 is SGDLS and CDR2 is YYNGEE. CDR3 length: 16 amino acids. V shed 0 bases and J 4 bases; nucleotides not matched to a gene: 6. The CDR3 reads CASSVADRGRSTEAFF. The CDR3 DNA reads as TGTGCCAGCAGCGTAGCTGACAGGGGGCGGTCCACTGAAGCTTTCTTT.

The V gene is TRBV7-2, the J gene TRBJ1-2, with a tentative D call TRBD1 (5 bases). The CDR3 covers 14 residues. Per the germline V gene, CDR1 is SGHTA and CDR2 is FQGNSA. V was trimmed by 3 bases and J by 4 bases, leaving 12 bases between them. CDR3 sequence reads: CASSLGLIFYGYTF. The CDR3 DNA reads as TGTGCCAGCAGCTTGGGACTGATTTTCTATGGCTACACCTTC.

The rearrangement uses TRBV7-8 and TRBJ1-1; 11 bases are a match to TRBD1. Germline V lookup: CDR1 SGHVS, CDR2 FQNEAQ. J was trimmed by 0 bases and V by 6 bases; bases with no gene match: 12. This CDR3 region has 18 residues. CDR3 coding DNA: TGTGCCAGCAGGAAAAACCCGGGACAGGGGGGGATGAACACTGAAGCTTTCTTT. Protein sequence: CASRKNPGQGGMNTEAFF.

The chain links TRBV6-5 to TRBJ2-3, with D possibly matching TRBD2 (7 bases). Trimming pared 8 bases from V and 2 bases from J, leaving 14 bases between. The CDR3 is 14 amino acids. The germline gives CDR1 MNHEY, CDR2 SVGAGI. The CDR3 region has the DNA TGTGCCAGCGGACGGGGGGCCCTCACAGATACGCAGTATTTT. Amino acids: CASGRGALTDTQYF.

The chain carries TRBV7-6 and TRBJ2-5; possible D gene TRBD2, 6 bases. CDR1 is SGHVS, CDR2 FNYEAQ, per germline. V was clipped by 5 bases and J by 2 bases, with 21 bases between them. CDR3 length equals 17 residues. The CDR3 protein is CASSKIRASGGQETQYF. Written as DNA, the CDR3 is TGTGCCAGCAGCAAAATTCGGGCCTCAGGAGGGCAAGAGACCCAGTACTTC.

This rearrangement joins TRBV16 to TRBJ1-1, with D possibly matching TRBD1 (5 bases). This CDR3 contains 13 residues. V lost 8 bases and J lost 3, with 13 bases in between. Germline V lookup: CDR1 KGHSY, CDR2 FQNENV. The CDR3 DNA is TGTGCCAGCCGTAGGGGTCTGGACACTGAAGCTTTCTTT. It encodes CASRRGLDTEAFF.

This clone was seen a few times. This chain uses TRBV11-2 with TRBJ1-1; 7 nucleotides agree with TRBD1. CDR3 length equals 14 residues. CDR1 is SGHAT and CDR2 is FQNNGV in the germline V gene. The J segment lost 1 base and the V segment lost 4 bases, leaving 3 bases of the junction unmatched. The CDR3 reads CASSWGQQNTEAFF. DNA for the CDR3: TGTGCCAGCAGCTGGGGACAGCAGAACACTGAAGCTTTCTTT.

The chain joins TRBV19 to TRBJ1-2; TRBD1 is a possible D gene (5 bases). Trimming left V 4 bases short and J 3 bases short, with 12 bases between. Looked up from germline, CDR1 is LNHDA and CDR2 is SQIVND (reference sequence). The CDR3 has 14 residues. As DNA, the CDR3 is TGTGCCAGTAGTACGGCAGGGAATTACTATGGCTACACCTTC. Its protein product is CASSTAGNYYGYTF.

This chain links TRBV16 with TRBJ1-1; no reliable D call. The CDR3 is 12 residues long. Germline V gene sequence: CDR1 KGHSY, CDR2 FQNENV. Trimming shortened V by 2 bases and J by 4 bases, and 5 bases separated the two germline ends. The CDR3 bases are TGTGCCAGCAGCCAACGGGTCACTGAAGCTTTCTTT. It translates to CASSQRVTEAFF.

This CDR3 is CASSLVRGPSYEQYF. DNA for the CDR3: TGTGCCAGCAGCTTAGTGCGGGGACCCTCCTACGAGCAGTACTTC. This chain connects TRBV7-2 to TRBJ2-7; D may be TRBD2 (6 bases). V was clipped by 1 base and J by 0 bases, with 10 bases between them. CDR3 size: 15 residues. Germline-derived CDR1 and CDR2 are SGHTA and FQGNSA. Drawing the rest from reference TRBV7-2 and TRBJ2-7, the complete variable domain is GAGVSQSPSNKVTEKGKDVELRCDPISGHTALYWYRQSLGQGLEFLIYFQGNSAPDKSGLPSDRFSAERTGGSVSTLTIQRTQQEDSAVYLCASSLVRGPSYEQYFGPGTRLTVT.

The chain joins TRBV6-5 to TRBJ2-1; D is possibly TRBD2 (6 bases). Germline V lookup: CDR1 MNHEY, CDR2 SVGAGI. The CDR3 is made up of 16 amino acids. Trimming removed 2 bases at V and 9 bases at J, with 20 bases between. The CDR3 sequence: CASSYGAGGSTGEQFF. The DNA of the CDR3 is TGTGCCAGCAGTTACGGCGCAGGAGGGTCAACGGGTGAGCAGTTCTTC.

In this sample, this clone turned up once. The chain combines TRBV27 with TRBJ2-1; D is possibly TRBD2 (5 bases). Trimming took off 7 bases at V and 4 bases at J, with 17 bases between the two ends. This CDR3 is built from 15 residues. Germline lookup yields CDR1 MNHEY and CDR2 SMNVEV (reference sequence). This chain's CDR3 is CASTPRVTGYNEQFF. The DNA of the CDR3 is TGTGCCAGCACCCCACGGGTAACGGGGTACAATGAGCAGTTCTTC.

The chain couples TRBV11-1 to TRBJ2-1; no clear D. Trimming stripped 7 bases from V and 8 bases from J, with 12 bases between. The CDR3 length is 12 residues. Per the germline V gene, CDR1 is SGHAT and CDR2 is FQDESV (reference sequence). The CDR3, as DNA: TGTGCCAGCACCTCCCAAACGGATGAGCAGTTCTTC. As protein: CASTSQTDEQFF.

As DNA, the CDR3 is TGTGCCAGCAGCTTTTTTACCGGGACAGGGTACGAGCAGTACTTC. Its protein product is CASSFFTGTGYEQYF. This chain uses TRBV11-2 with TRBJ2-7; 9 bases agree with TRBD1. J gave up 4 bases and V 3 bases, and 7 bases lay outside the gene matches. The CDR3 is 15 amino acids. Germline loops: CDR1 SGHAT, CDR2 FQNNGV.

The rearrangement uses TRBV13 and TRBJ1-2; the match to TRBD1 covers 9 bases. The CDR3 has 15 residues. Per germline, CDR1 PRHDT and CDR2 FYEKMQ (reference sequence). V lost 1 base to trimming and J lost 5 bases; unmatched junction nucleotides: 5. The CDR3 is CASSLEGQGKYGYTF. The CDR3 coding sequence is TGTGCCAGCAGCTTAGAGGGACAGGGCAAATATGGCTACACCTTC.

The V call is TRBV4-3, the J call TRBJ1-6, with D possibly matching TRBD1 (5 bases). In germline, CDR1 is LGHNA, CDR2 YSLEER. The CDR3 covers 15 residues. Trimming pared 1 base from V and 7 bases from J, leaving 11 bases between. CDR3 protein: CASSQVGVGNSPLHF. CDR3 sequence (DNA): TGCGCCAGCAGCCAAGTAGGGGTGGGGAATTCACCCCTCCACTTT.

CDR3 nucleotides: TGTGCCAGCAGCTTGGGACAGCTGATGAACACTGAAGCTTTCTTT. This gives the protein CASSLGQLMNTEAFF. The rearrangement links TRBV5-6 to TRBJ1-1, with D tentatively TRBD1 (5 bases). The germline V gene encodes CDR1 SGHDT and CDR2 YYEEEE. Trimming stripped 0 bases from V and 0 bases from J, with 9 bases between. This CDR3 has 15 residues.

V and J are TRBV7-2 and TRBJ1-1, with 8 bases matching TRBD1. CDR1 and CDR2 (germline): SGHTA, FQGNSA. The CDR3 totals 16 residues. V lost 1 base and J lost 1; bases outside the gene matches: 5. DNA for the CDR3: TGTGCCAGCAGCTTAGGCAGGGGGCGCGGGAACACTGAAGCTTTCTTT. Its translation is CASSLGRGRGNTEAFF.